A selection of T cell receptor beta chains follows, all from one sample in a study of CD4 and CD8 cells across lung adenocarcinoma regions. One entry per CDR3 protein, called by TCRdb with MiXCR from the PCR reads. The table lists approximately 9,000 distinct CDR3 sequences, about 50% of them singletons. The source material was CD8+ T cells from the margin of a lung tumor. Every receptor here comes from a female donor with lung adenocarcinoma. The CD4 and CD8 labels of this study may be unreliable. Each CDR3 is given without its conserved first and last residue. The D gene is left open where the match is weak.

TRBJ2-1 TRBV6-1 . ASSEAGGGSYNEQF
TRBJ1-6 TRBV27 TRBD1 ASRTGRQNSPLH
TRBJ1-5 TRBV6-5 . ASSHGGDQPQH
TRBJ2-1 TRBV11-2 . ASSPNLINEQF
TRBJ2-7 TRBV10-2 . ASSETPPPEQY
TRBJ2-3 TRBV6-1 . ASSLQGNRDTQY
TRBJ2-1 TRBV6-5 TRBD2 ASSYRGGNAQF
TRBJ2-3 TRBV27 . ASSLGDATDTQY
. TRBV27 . ASGDRIQETQY
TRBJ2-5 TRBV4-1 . ASSQAAETRGETQY
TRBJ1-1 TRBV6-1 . ASSAFRRAGLLEAF
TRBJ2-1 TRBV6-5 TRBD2 ASSTGTSGYNEQF
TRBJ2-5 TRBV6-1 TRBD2 ASTPGLAGGRQETQY
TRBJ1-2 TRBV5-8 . ASSLGQEPNR
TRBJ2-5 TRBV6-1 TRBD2 ASSEVPGLGRETQY
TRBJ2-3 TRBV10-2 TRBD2 ASTQREYTDTQY
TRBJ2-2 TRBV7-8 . ASSLDTQGLTGELF
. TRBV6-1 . ASRTGSYEQY
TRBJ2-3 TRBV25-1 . ASSESAASSTDTQY
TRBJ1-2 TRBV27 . ASSVRLGLWDGYT
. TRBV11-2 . ASSLLLDGGLEQF
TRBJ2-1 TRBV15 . ATSRVGGGGYNEQF
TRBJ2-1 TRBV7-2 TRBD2 ASSPLAGGNEQF
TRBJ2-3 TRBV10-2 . GSSTGLWAKNTQY
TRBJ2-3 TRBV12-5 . ASGLGSTDTQY
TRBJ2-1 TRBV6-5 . ASSRYNEQF
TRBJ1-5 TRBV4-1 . ASSLGRNQPQH
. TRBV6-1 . ASSVGLCHKNTQY
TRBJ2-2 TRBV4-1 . ASSQAGGANTGELF
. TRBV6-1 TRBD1 ASNRDRGRYEQY
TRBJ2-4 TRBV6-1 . ASSATGRWAKNTQY